This paragraph reports one T cell receptor (beta chain). What it binds is unknown. This record belongs to a study of cytomegalovirus exposure and HLA in healthy donors. Whole-study results and caveats: Rates of TCR association differed by HLA locus in a later analysis, with DRB1 highest and HLA-C lowest. In an earlier analysis, productive rearrangement rates for most beta V segments clustered near 87% or 30%. Several of the most significant clusters appeared, in a later analysis, to be linked to common viral pathogens.

After removal of 2 bases from V and 5 bases from J, the junction contained 11 bases not matched to a gene. Germline-derived CDR1 and CDR2 are SGHRS and YFSETQ. The CDR3 covers 17 residues. Primers included in the PCR were 60 Vbeta and 13 Jbeta primers. The assay was immunoSEQ multiplex PCR, and TCRdb's table has in-frame clones only and misses some. Altogether about 52,000 clones are present, around 62% being singletons, with the ten largest covering about 10%. This chain connects TRBV5-1 to TRBJ2-5; TRBD2 aligns across 11 bases. The clonotype was recovered from a human donor in good health. The sample was PBMCs. CDR3 nucleotide sequence: TGCGCCAGCAGCTTTGGACCGACTAGCGGGGCTGGCGAGACCCAGTACTTC. It yields the protein CASSFGPTSGAGETQYF.